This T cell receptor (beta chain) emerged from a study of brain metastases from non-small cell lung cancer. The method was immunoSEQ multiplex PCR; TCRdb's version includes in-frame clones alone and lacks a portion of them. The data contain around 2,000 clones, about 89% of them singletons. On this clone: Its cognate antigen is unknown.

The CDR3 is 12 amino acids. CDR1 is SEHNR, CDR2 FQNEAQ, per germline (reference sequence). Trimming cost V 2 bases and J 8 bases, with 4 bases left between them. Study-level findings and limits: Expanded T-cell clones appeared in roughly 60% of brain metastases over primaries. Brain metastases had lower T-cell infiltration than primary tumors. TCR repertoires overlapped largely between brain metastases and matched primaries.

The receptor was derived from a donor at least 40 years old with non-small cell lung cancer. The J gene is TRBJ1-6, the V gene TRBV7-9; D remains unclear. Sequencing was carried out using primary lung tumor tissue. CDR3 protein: CASSLSDSPLHF. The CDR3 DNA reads TGTGCCAGCAGCTTATCGGATTCACCCCTCCACTTT.